This T cell receptor (beta chain) was sequenced for a study of OX40 agonist ivuxolimab in advanced cancers. Across the study: Dose-escalation patients had hepatocellular carcinoma, melanoma, renal cell or head and neck cancer. Antecedent anti-PD-1, anti-PD-L1 or anti-CTLA-4 therapy was permissible, with 30% to 50% having received some.

The V and J ends lost 8 bases and 9 bases respectively, with 17 bases between them. The CDR3 loop spans 14 amino acids. Sequenced by immunoSEQ multiplex PCR; TCRdb stores in-frame clones only, minus some. The table records almost 50,000 clones, approximately 91% of them present only once. Sequencing was performed on CD4+ or CD8+ T cells sorted from blood, taken in a trial of the OX40 agonist ivuxolimab. The rearrangement links TRBV23-1 to TRBJ1-6; tentatively, D is TRBD1 (5 bases). TRBV23-1 is identified as an open reading frame with a role that is uncertain. The sequence derives from an adult with an advanced solid tumor such as melanoma, head and neck, liver or kidney cancer. CDR3 sequence (DNA): TGCGCCAGCGGACCCGACAGTATGCGTTCACCCCTCCACTTT. This sequence encodes CASGPDSMRSPLHF.